Following are 20 T cell receptor beta chains from one sample sequenced in a study of technical replicates of blood from several donors. TCRdb's table, derived via immunoSEQ multiplex PCR, lists solely in-frame clones and lacks some. The sample gives about 84,000 clones, around 90% of which show up once; 0.2% to 0.3% is in the top ten. Input material: T cells isolated from PBMCs. These receptors were obtained from a human donor in good health.

The chain couples TRBV19 to TRBJ1-1; weak D call: TRBD1 (6 bases). There are 15 residues in the CDR3. Trimming pared 3 bases from V and 1 base from J, leaving 12 bases between. CDR1 is LNHDA, CDR2 SQIVND, per germline (reference sequence). CDR3 region: CASSIVGRGNTEAFF. The CDR3 region has the DNA TGTGCCAGTAGTATTGTAGGCAGGGGGAACACTGAAGCTTTCTTT.

The chain links TRBV9 to TRBJ2-1; the D gene is possibly TRBD2 (6 bases). The CDR3 loop spans 17 amino acids. The germline V gene encodes CDR1 SGDLS and CDR2 YYNGEE. V was pared by 5 bases and J by 0 bases, with 18 bases between. DNA of the CDR3: TGTGCCAGCAGTGGGGCTACTAGCAGGAGCTCCTACAATGAGCAGTTCTTC. This codes for CASSGATSRSSYNEQFF.

The J gene is TRBJ2-7, the V gene TRBV5-1, with a tentative D call TRBD1 (6 bases). Germline CDR1 and CDR2: SGHRS and YFSETQ. Trimming cost V 1 base and J 5 bases, with 16 bases left between them. The CDR3 sequence is 15 residues long. This CDR3 is CASSLQGHGRDEQYF. The CDR3 region has the DNA TGCGCCAGCAGCTTGCAGGGGCATGGACGGGACGAGCAGTACTTC.

The count of this clone is one. This sequence joins TRBV19 and TRBJ1-2; weak D call: TRBD1 (5 bases). The CDR3 is 14 amino acids. The germline gives CDR1 LNHDA, CDR2 SQIVND (reference sequence). Trimming removed 3 bases at V and 2 bases at J, with 10 bases between. Written as DNA, the CDR3 is TGTGCCAGTAGTATCTATGACAGAAACTATGGCTACACCTTC. Amino acids: CASSIYDRNYGYTF.

The V call is TRBV11-2, the J call TRBJ2-7; D may be TRBD1 (5 bases). The V end was cut by 2 bases, the J end by 2 bases, with 7 bases between. The CDR3 has 13 amino acids. The germline gives CDR1 SGHAT, CDR2 FQNNGV. CDR3 sequence (DNA): TGTGCCAGCAGCTTATCGGACACCTACGAGCAGTACTTC. Translation: CASSLSDTYEQYF.

V usage is TRBV2 and J usage is TRBJ2-1; tentatively, D is TRBD2 (5 bases). CDR3 length equals 14 residues. V was pared by 6 bases and J by 0 bases, with 9 bases between. Germline CDR1 SNHLY, CDR2 FYNNEI. The DNA of the CDR3 is TGTGCCAGCAGGAGCGGAGCCTCCTACAATGAGCAGTTCTTC. It specifies CASRSGASYNEQFF.

This chain connects TRBV27 to TRBJ2-4; D is perhaps TRBD2 (6 bases). The germline CDR1 and CDR2 sequences are MNHEY and SMNVEV (reference sequence). This CDR3 is 18 amino acids long. The V gene lost 10 bases and the J gene lost 8 bases, with 33 bases spanning the gap. The CDR3 is CATLPSWAIRDSPDIQYF. The CDR3 bases are TGTGCCACCTTACCCTCTTGGGCCATCCGGGACTCCCCTGACATTCAGTACTTC.

Here the CDR3 reads CASEYSPGRARNTGELFF. In DNA form, the CDR3 reads TGCGCCAGCGAGTATTCTCCCGGGAGGGCCAGGAACACCGGGGAGCTGTTTTTT. V gene TRBV5-1 combines with J gene TRBJ2-2; 8 nucleotides match TRBD2. Trimming took 7 bases from V and 1 from J; bases not matched to a gene: 15. The CDR3 is made up of 18 amino acids. Looked up from germline, CDR1 is SGHRS and CDR2 is YFSETQ.

This chain joins TRBV29-1 and TRBJ2-3, with a possible D match to TRBD2 (6 bases). Germline CDR1 and CDR2: SQVTM and ANQGSEA. The germline V and J ends were trimmed by 3 bases and 4 bases, with 14 bases remaining between them. The CDR3 has 14 amino acids. DNA of the CDR3: TGCAGCGTTGATTGGCGGGAATTCGCAGATACGCAGTATTTT. It codes for CSVDWREFADTQYF.

The genes are TRBV18 and TRBJ2-5, with 9 bases that match TRBD2. J gave up 4 bases and V 2 bases, and 5 bases lay outside the gene matches. The germline V gene encodes CDR1 KGHSH and CDR2 LQKENI. The CDR3 contains 15 residues. The CDR3 reads CASSPTSGRSETQYF. CDR3 DNA sequence: TGTGCCAGCTCACCAACAAGCGGGAGGTCAGAGACCCAGTACTTC.

J is TRBJ1-1 and V is TRBV7-3; D unclear. The CDR3 has 13 amino acids. From germline, CDR1 is SGHTA and CDR2 FQGTGA. Trimming removed 6 bases at V and 0 bases at J, with 8 bases between. DNA for the CDR3: TGTGCCAGCAGTCGACTCATGAACACTGAAGCTTTCTTT. This sequence encodes CASSRLMNTEAFF. The full variable domain, with the rest looked up from reference TRBV7-3 and TRBJ1-1, is GAGVSQTPSNKVTEKGKYVELRCDPISGHTALYWYRQSLGQGPEFLIYFQGTGAADDSGLPNDRFFAVRPEGSVSTLKIQRTERGDSAVYLCASSRLMNTEAFFGQGTRLTVV.

This sequence joins TRBV21-1 and TRBJ2-3; no DNA check was done on the table's D call, TRBD2. TRBV21-1 is a known pseudogene. The CDR3 is 14 amino acids. CDR3 nucleotide sequence: TGTGCCAGCAGCGGGGGGAGGGACACAGATACGCAGTATTTT. Encoded protein: CASSGGRDTDTQYF.

V and J are TRBV29-1 and TRBJ2-1, with 8 nucleotides matching TRBD1. Germline-derived CDR1 and CDR2 are SQVTM and ANQGSEA. CDR3 size: 12 residues. Trimming at V came to 7 bases and at J to 4 bases, leaving 3 bases not matched to a gene. The CDR3 loop is CSGGDRYNEQFF. CDR3 bases: TGCAGCGGGGGGGACAGGTACAATGAGCAGTTCTTC.

The chain employs TRBV4-1 and TRBJ2-7; TRBD2 aligns across 9 bases. J was trimmed by 0 bases and V by 8 bases; bases with no gene match: 5. Germline V gives CDR1 MGHRA, CDR2 YSYEKL. This CDR3 spans 14 amino acids. The CDR3 sequence is CASGRTSDSYEQYF. The CDR3 DNA sequence: TGCGCCAGCGGGAGGACTAGCGACTCCTACGAGCAGTACTTC.

The CDR3 protein is CASSLGRSYEQYF. In DNA, the CDR3 is TGTGCCAGCAGCTTAGGGAGGTCCTACGAGCAGTACTTC. The gene calls are TRBV7-3 and TRBJ2-7; D may be TRBD2 (6 bases). The CDR3 contains 13 residues. The germline gives CDR1 SGHTA, CDR2 FQGTGA. Trimming shortened V by 2 bases and J by 1 base, and 6 bases separated the two germline ends.

V gene TRBV19 combines with J gene TRBJ1-2, with D possibly matching TRBD1 (6 bases). CDR3 size: 14 residues. Trimming cost V 3 bases and J 8 bases, with 16 bases left between them. In germline, CDR1 is LNHDA, CDR2 SQIVND (reference sequence). CDR3 sequence reads: CASSIMGGRRGYTF. The DNA for the CDR3 is TGTGCCAGTAGTATTATGGGGGGGCGCAGAGGCTACACCTTC.

This clone has only one observation. The CDR3 reads CASSPGLAGYNEQFF. The CDR3 DNA follows: TGTGCCAGCTCACCCGGACTAGCGGGGTACAATGAGCAGTTCTTC. This chain uses TRBV18 with TRBJ2-1; TRBD2 agrees at 12 bases. Germline V gene data show CDR1 as KGHSH and CDR2 as LQKENI. The CDR3 has 15 amino acids. The trim removed 3 bases at V and 4 bases at J, leaving 1 base unmatched.

The chain combines TRBV27 with TRBJ2-2; 9 bases are shared with TRBD2. The V gene end was trimmed by 4 bases and the J gene end by 6 bases; junction bases not matched to a gene: 6. Looked up from germline, CDR1 is MNHEY and CDR2 is SMNVEV (reference sequence). The CDR3 covers 15 residues. This CDR3 is CASSSQWTSAGELFF. The DNA of the CDR3 is TGTGCCAGCAGTTCGCAGTGGACTAGCGCCGGGGAGCTGTTTTTT.

This sequence joins TRBV11-3 and TRBJ2-2, with D maybe TRBD1 (6 bases). Trimming left V 6 bases short and J 1 base short, with 12 bases between. The germline V gene encodes CDR1 SGHNT and CDR2 YENEEA. This CDR3 region has 15 residues. DNA of the CDR3: TGTGCCAGCAGGCCAGGGGTGGGGAACACCGGGGAGCTGTTTTTT. Protein: CASRPGVGNTGELFF.

The CDR3 sequence is CASSSEIRQVALTGELFF. CDR3 in DNA: TGTGCCAGCAGCTCGGAGATTAGACAGGTCGCATTGACCGGGGAGCTGTTTTTT. The V call is TRBV5-6, the J call TRBJ2-2; TRBD1 is a possible D gene (6 bases). Trimming cost V 3 bases and J 5 bases, with 23 bases left between them. The CDR3 runs to 18 residues. Per the germline V gene, CDR1 is SGHDT and CDR2 is YYEEEE.